The following is a T cell receptor beta chain sequence with its context. The target antigen is unknown. The data belong to a study of T cell responses to AZD1222 COVID-19 vaccine. V was pared by 4 bases and J by 0 bases, with 10 bases between. This CDR3 comprises 15 residues. Germline values: CDR1 MDHEN, CDR2 SYDVKM. Study-level findings and limits: Nearly half of the spike-specific TCRs reportedly recognize variant regions that carry no mutations. Donors in the cohort were predominantly white British and more often female, and clonal diversity was possibly underestimated.

Sequencing used immunoSEQ multiplex PCR; TCRdb keeps in-frame clones, though not all of them. In the table there are tens of thousands of clones, less than 85% of which are singletons. The chain links TRBV28 to TRBJ1-3; D is unresolved. The sequence derives from an adult who received the AZD1222 COVID-19 vaccine. Sample: peripheral blood, taken 28 days after the second AZD1222 dose. CDR3 sequence: CASSSPGYSGNTIYF. CDR3 in DNA: TGTGCCAGCAGTTCTCCGGGCTACTCTGGAAACACCATATATTTT.